A single sample is the source of the 22 T cell receptor beta chains below, sequenced in a study of blood T cell repertoires in COVID-19. Generated by immunoSEQ multiplex PCR, the TCRdb table keeps only in-frame clones and is missing some. The data show approximately 14,000 clones, roughly 84% seen once. The specimen sequenced was peripheral blood. These receptors were obtained from a man aged 45 to 65 with active COVID-19.

This clone was picked up one time. V and J are TRBV10-3 and TRBJ1-4; D unclear. The CDR3 totals 13 residues. V was shortened by 7 bases and J by 5 bases, with 11 bases between the two germline ends. Per the germline V gene, CDR1 is ENHRY and CDR2 is SYGVKD. The CDR3 region has the DNA TGTGCCATCAAGGCAGAGGCAAATGAAAAACTGTTTTTT. Amino acids: CAIKAEANEKLFF.

The chain carries TRBV9 and TRBJ1-5; 7 bases agree with TRBD1. V lost 4 bases to trimming and J lost 4 bases; unmatched junction nucleotides: 5. The CDR3 is made up of 14 amino acids. The germline gives CDR1 SGDLS, CDR2 YYNGEE. The CDR3 bases are TGTGCCAGCAGCCCGGGACAGCCTAATCAGCCCCAGCATTTT. It encodes CASSPGQPNQPQHF.

CDR3 protein: CSVEAGTGEYEQYF. In nucleotides, the CDR3 is TGCAGCGTTGAAGCGGGGACAGGGGAGTACGAGCAGTACTTC. This rearrangement joins TRBV29-1 to TRBJ2-7; 10 nucleotides agree with TRBD1. The CDR3 is 14 residues long. V trimming: 1 base; J trimming: 4 bases; junction bases outside the gene matches: 4. Germline assignment: CDR1 SQVTM and CDR2 ANQGSEA.

This chain's CDR3 is CASSLVGRGQGIRDEQYF. The CDR3 region has the DNA TGTGCCAGCAGCTTAGTGGGTAGGGGACAGGGCATTCGGGACGAGCAGTACTTC. The chain couples TRBV11-2 to TRBJ2-7; TRBD1 matches at 9 bases. The V gene's germline CDR1 is SGHAT and CDR2 FQNNGV. The CDR3 contains 18 residues. V lost 1 base, J lost 5 bases, and 15 bases stayed unmatched.

This clone is medium-sized. The rearrangement joins TRBV7-9 to TRBJ2-1; a weak D match, TRBD1 (6 bases). Germline V gene data show CDR1 as SEHNR and CDR2 as FQNEAQ (reference sequence). Trimming took off 4 bases at V and 10 bases at J, with 11 bases between the two ends. The CDR3 totals 12 residues. The CDR3 loop reads CASSSTGAEQFF. The CDR3 DNA reads TGTGCCAGCAGCTCGACAGGCGCGGAGCAGTTCTTC.

The chain uses TRBV6-1 and TRBJ1-2, with TRBD1 identical over 9 bases. V was pared by 4 bases and J by 5 bases, with 11 bases of the junction left unmatched. The CDR3 spans 16 residues. The germline gives CDR1 MNHNS, CDR2 SASEGT. In DNA form, the CDR3 reads TGTGCCAGCAGTGCCGAACCCGGGACAGGGAGGTATGGCTACACCTTC. Protein: CASSAEPGTGRYGYTF.

The chain combines TRBV27 with TRBJ2-2, with 10 bases matching TRBD1. CDR3 length: 17 residues. Losses at the gene ends were 0 bases for V and 7 bases for J; bases not matched to a gene: 8. CDR1 MNHEY and CDR2 SMNVEV come from the germline V gene (reference sequence). The CDR3 protein is CASSLSVRQGAGGELFF. CDR3 nucleotide sequence: TGTGCCAGCAGTTTATCGGTTAGACAGGGGGCGGGCGGGGAGCTGTTTTTT.

This chain links TRBV6-6 with TRBJ2-7, with D perhaps TRBD1 (5 bases). Germline CDR1 and CDR2: MNHNY and SVGAGI (reference sequence). With 8 bases removed from V and 0 bases from J, the gap between germline ends came to 11 bases. The CDR3 spans 13 residues. The CDR3 DNA reads as TGTGCCAGCCGAGCCGACAGCTCCTACGAGCAGTACTTC. Translation gives CASRADSSYEQYF.

The gene calls are TRBV7-6 and TRBJ1-4, with 7 bases lining up with TRBD1. The CDR3 length is 18 residues. The ends lost 1 base at V and 1 base at J; junction bases unmatched: 9. Germline lookup yields CDR1 SGHVS and CDR2 FNYEAQ. The chain's CDR3 is CASSLGPQGGGTNEKLFF. The CDR3 coding sequence is TGTGCCAGCAGCTTAGGGCCCCAGGGGGGAGGAACTAATGAAAAACTGTTTTTT.

On this clone: At one boundary the junction diverges from the germline segment, which might be a read error. This chain links TRBV28 with TRBJ2-7; 9 bases fit TRBD2. The CDR3 spans 13 residues. Germline lookup yields CDR1 MDHEN and CDR2 SYDVKM. CDR3 sequence: CASSLLGGRASEF. The CDR3 DNA reads TGTGCCAGCAGTTTATTGGGCGGGAGGGCCTCGGAATTC.

The chain links TRBV9 to TRBJ2-2; D remains unclear. The germline V gene encodes CDR1 SGDLS and CDR2 YYNGEE. The CDR3 loop spans 14 amino acids. Trimming took off 0 bases at V and 2 bases at J, with 5 bases between the two ends. The CDR3 bases are TGTGCCAGCAGCGTAGCTATTAACACCGGGGAGCTGTTTTTT. It codes for CASSVAINTGELFF. Complete variable domain (other parts from reference TRBV9 and TRBJ2-2): DSGVTQTPKHLITATGQRVTLRCSPRSGDLSVYWYQQSLDQGLQFLIQYYNGEERAKGNILERFSAQQFPDLHSELNLSSLELGDSALYFCASSVAINTGELFFGEGSRLTVL.

The CDR3 reads CASSFVGTSGSIDTQYF. The CDR3, as DNA: TGTGCCAGCAGTTTCGTGGGGACTAGCGGGAGCATCGATACGCAGTATTTT. This chain connects TRBV28 to TRBJ2-3; TRBD2 agrees at 14 bases. Germline V gives CDR1 MDHEN, CDR2 SYDVKM. There are 17 residues in the CDR3. V trimming: 3 bases; J trimming: 6 bases; junction bases outside the gene matches: 8. Supplemented by reference TRBV28 and TRBJ2-3, the full variable domain reads DVKVTQSSRYLVKRTGEKVFLECVQDMDHENMFWYRQDPGLGLRLIYFSYDVKMKEKGDIPEGYSVSREKKERFSLILESASTNQTSMYLCASSFVGTSGSIDTQYFGPGTRLTVL.

The chain couples TRBV29-1 to TRBJ2-1; D is perhaps TRBD2 (6 bases). V was cut by 3 bases and J by 3 bases, with 9 bases left in between. Germline CDR1 is SQVTM and CDR2 is ANQGSEA. CDR3 length equals 13 residues. CDR3 DNA sequence: TGCAGCGTTGATGGGGACTTCTACAATGAGCAGTTCTTC. This codes for CSVDGDFYNEQFF.

V usage is TRBV6-1 and J usage is TRBJ2-1; tentative D call: TRBD1 (5 bases). Trimming stripped 3 bases from V and 2 bases from J, with 11 bases between. This CDR3 region has 15 residues. CDR1 MNHNS and CDR2 SASEGT come from the germline V gene. CDR3 bases: TGTGCCAGCAGTGATGGACAACCAGCCTACAATGAGCAGTTCTTC. Translating it yields CASSDGQPAYNEQFF.

The chain has TRBV7-3 and TRBJ2-1; 10 positions agree with TRBD1. This CDR3 contains 15 residues. J lost 7 bases, V lost 3 bases, and 6 bases had no gene match. Per the germline V gene, CDR1 is SGHTA and CDR2 is FQGTGA. Here the CDR3 reads CASSLGTGAGNEQFF. The DNA for the CDR3 is TGTGCCAGCAGCTTGGGGACAGGGGCCGGTAATGAGCAGTTCTTC.

CDR3 in amino acids: CASSLGTGANNEQFF. The CDR3 nucleotides are TGTGCCAGCAGCTTAGGGACAGGGGCAAACAATGAGCAGTTCTTC. This sequence joins TRBV7-3 and TRBJ2-1; 10 positions match TRBD1. This CDR3 is built from 15 residues. V shed 2 bases and J 5 bases; nucleotides not matched to a gene: 3. CDR1 SGHTA and CDR2 FQGTGA come from the germline V gene.

The J gene is TRBJ2-4, the V gene TRBV6-5; 9 nucleotides match TRBD1. The CDR3 has 14 amino acids. Germline values: CDR1 MNHEY, CDR2 SVGAGI. V gave up 1 base and J gave up 10 bases; unmatched junction bases: 5. The CDR3 reads CASSYYGQGTIQYF. CDR3 DNA sequence: TGTGCCAGCAGTTACTACGGACAGGGGACGATTCAGTACTTC.

The rearrangement joins TRBV27 to TRBJ1-2; D unresolved. Per germline, CDR1 MNHEY and CDR2 SMNVEV (reference sequence). This CDR3 has 14 amino acids. V was clipped by 1 base and J by 6 bases, with 12 bases between them. The CDR3 region is CASSLLEGGDGYTF. CDR3 sequence (DNA): TGTGCCAGCAGTTTATTAGAGGGTGGGGATGGCTACACCTTC.

The rearrangement uses TRBV7-3 and TRBJ2-1; D is unresolved. Germline CDR1 is SGHTA and CDR2 is FQGTGA. The CDR3 length is 14 residues. V gave up 2 bases and J gave up 0 bases, with 5 bases separating them. The CDR3 region has the DNA TGTGCCAGCAGCTTAGCGGACTCCTACAATGAGCAGTTCTTC. Its protein is CASSLADSYNEQFF.

This chain connects TRBV10-1 to TRBJ2-7; no clear D. The V end was cut by 3 bases, the J end by 3 bases, with 9 bases between. The CDR3 runs to 13 residues. Germline V lookup: CDR1 WNHNN, CDR2 SYGVQD (reference sequence). CDR3 bases: TGCGCCAGCAGTGACAGTATTGACTACGAGCAGTACTTC. The encoded protein is CASSDSIDYEQYF.

This chain links TRBV5-6 with TRBJ2-2, with D tentatively TRBD2 (5 bases). The ends were cut back, 0 bases at V and 5 bases at J, with 20 bases in the middle. The CDR3 totals 18 residues. The germline CDR1 and CDR2 sequences are SGHDT and YYEEEE. The DNA of the CDR3 is TGTGCCAGCAGCTTGGGCGGGTTAACCGGGATATATACCGGGGAGCTGTTTTTT. This gives the protein CASSLGGLTGIYTGELFF.

The V call is TRBV7-9, the J call TRBJ2-2; TRBD2 aligns across 13 bases. In germline, CDR1 is SEHNR, CDR2 FQNEAQ (reference sequence). The CDR3 spans 16 residues. V gave up 4 bases and J gave up 6 bases; unmatched junction bases: 5. CDR3 bases: TGTGCCAGCAGCTCCTCCGGACTAGCGGGAGCCGGGGAGCTGTTTTTT. Translating gives CASSSSGLAGAGELFF.